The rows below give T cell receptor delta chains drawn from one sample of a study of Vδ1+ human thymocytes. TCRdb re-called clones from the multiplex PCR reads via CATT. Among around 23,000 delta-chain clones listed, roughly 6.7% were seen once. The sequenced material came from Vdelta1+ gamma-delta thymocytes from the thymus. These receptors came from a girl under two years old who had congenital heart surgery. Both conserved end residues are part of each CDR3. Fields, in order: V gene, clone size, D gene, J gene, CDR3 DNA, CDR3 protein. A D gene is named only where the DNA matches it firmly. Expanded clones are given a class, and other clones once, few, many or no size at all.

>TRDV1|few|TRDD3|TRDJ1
TGTGCTCTTGGGGAACCTTCCGGCGGGCTGGGGGGCACCGATAAACTCATCTTT
CALGEPSGGLGGTDKLIF
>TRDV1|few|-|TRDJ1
TGTGCTCTTGGGCTCCTCGAGATGGGACTCATCTTT
CALGLLEMGLIF
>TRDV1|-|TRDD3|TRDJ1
TGTGCTCTTGGGAAACTTCCCTTACTGGGGGATACAAGCACCGATAAACTCATCTTT
CALGKLPLLGDTSTDKLIF
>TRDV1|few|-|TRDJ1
TGTGCTCTTGGGGAAACCTTAGAGAGCACCGATAAACTCATCTTT
CALGETLESTDKLIF
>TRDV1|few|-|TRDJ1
TGTGCTCTTGGGGAAGAGTTGGGTGCCGTGGAACTCATCTTT
CALGEELGAVELIF
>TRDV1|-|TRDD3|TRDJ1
TGTGCTCTTGGGGATCAAACCGGGGGGGATAAGGCCGATAAACTCATCTTT
CALGDQTGGDKADKLIF
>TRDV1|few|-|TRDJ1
TGTGCTCTTGGGGAATCTGATAGGATTGCGTTTTGGGGGCCCGATAAACTCATCTTT
CALGESDRIAFWGPDKLIF
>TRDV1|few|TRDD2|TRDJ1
TGTGCTCTTGGGGAATCTTCGGCCTTCCTACGGCGACTCATCTTT
CALGESSAFLRRLIF
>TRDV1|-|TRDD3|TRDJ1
TGTGCTCTTGGGGACTCCGCGGGGGGATACACCGATAAACTCATCTTT
CALGDSAGGYTDKLIF
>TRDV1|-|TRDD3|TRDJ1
TGTGCTCTTGGGCCGCTAAGCTTCCGTGGTGGGGGACCCATCCTCATCACCGATAAACTCATCTTT
CALGPLSFRGGGPILITDKLIF
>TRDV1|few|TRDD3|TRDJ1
TGTGCTCTTGGGGATCTGGGGGATACCGATAAACTCATCTTT
CALGDLGDTDKLIF
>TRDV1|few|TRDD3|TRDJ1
TGTGCTCCTGGGGTCTACACCTTAGGTTGGGGGAAGGGAATTACCGATAAACTCATCTTT
CAPGVYTLGWGKGITDKLIF
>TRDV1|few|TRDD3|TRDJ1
TGTGCTCTTGGGGAACCTCATTCCTCCGGTACTGGGGATCCTCCAAATACGTACACCGATAAACTCATCTTT
CALGEPHSSGTGDPPNTYTDKLIF
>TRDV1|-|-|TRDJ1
TGTGCTCTTGGGGAACTGAACTACGTGAGATTCCTGTACACCGATAAACTCATCTTT
CALGELNYVRFLYTDKLIF
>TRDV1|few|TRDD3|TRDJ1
TGTGCTCTTGGGGACCGACAACTTCCCGTACTGGGGGATACAGGGACCGATAAACTCATCTTT
CALGDRQLPVLGDTGTDKLIF
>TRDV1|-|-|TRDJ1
TGTGCTCGAATACCCGTGACCTGGGAGTACACCGATAAACTCATCTTT
CARIPVTWEYTDKLIF
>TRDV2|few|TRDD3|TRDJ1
TGTGCCTGTGAAACCATTCCTACGAAATCCTGGGGGATACGCAGAAAACTCATCTTT
CACETIPTKSWGIRRKLIF
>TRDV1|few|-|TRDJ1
TGTGCTCTTGGGGATACTGGTCGATCCGATAAACTCATCTTT
CALGDTGRSDKLIF
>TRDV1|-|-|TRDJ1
TGTGCTCTTGGGGATCATCCTACCTTTGTACTTGGGGGGTCGTACACCGATAAACTCATCTTT
CALGDHPTFVLGGSYTDKLIF
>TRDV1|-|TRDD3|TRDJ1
TGTGCTCTTGGGGAAACGTTCGGGCGTCCGACTGGGGGATACGCACGCTCCGATAAACTCATCTTT
CALGETFGRPTGGYARSDKLIF
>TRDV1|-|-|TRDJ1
TGTGCTCTTGGGGAACTCCGGAGGTACACCGATAAACTCATCTTT
CALGELRRYTDKLIF
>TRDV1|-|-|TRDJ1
TGTGCTCTTGGGGAACCCCTAGGGCCCATAGCATGGGGGTTAGGTAGAAGACTCATCTTT
CALGEPLGPIAWGLGRRLIF
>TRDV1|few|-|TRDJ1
TGTGCTCTTGGGCCCGATTTAAACGGGTTCTATGCCGATAAACTCATCTTT
CALGPDLNGFYADKLIF
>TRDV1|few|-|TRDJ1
TGTGCTCTTGGGGAACCCTACCTACGGGCCTGGGAGTACACCGATAAACTCATCTTT
CALGEPYLRAWEYTDKLIF
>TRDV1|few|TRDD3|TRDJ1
TGTGCTCTTGGGGAAGTTCGGGACCTACCGAAGCCATCATACTGGGGGATATCCCCCACCGATAAACTCATCTTT
CALGEVRDLPKPSYWGISPTDKLIF
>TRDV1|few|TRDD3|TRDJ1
TGTGCTCTTGGGGTGAGGAGGAGTGGGGGATACGTTCGAAGCACCGATAAACTCATCTTT
CALGVRRSGGYVRSTDKLIF
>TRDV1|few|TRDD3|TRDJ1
TGTGCTCTTGGGGAGCCGTTTCGGTCCGGTACTGGGGGAGACTTAACCGATAAACTCATCTTT
CALGEPFRSGTGGDLTDKLIF
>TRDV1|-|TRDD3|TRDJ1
TGTGCTCTTGGGGGGGACGGGGATAGGGTCGATAAACTCATCTTT
CALGGDGDRVDKLIF
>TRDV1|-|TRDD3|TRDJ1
TGTGCTCTTGGGGAACTCTCTTTTAGTCCCTATACTGGGGGACGACACACCGATAAACTCATCTTT
CALGELSFSPYTGGRHTDKLIF
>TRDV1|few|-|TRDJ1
TGTGCTCTTGGGGAACTTGAGGATCCTGGCGATAAACTCATCTTT
CALGELEDPGDKLIF
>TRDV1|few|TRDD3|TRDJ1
TGTGCTCTTGGGGAACTTGGTGGGGGATACGGGTACACCGATAAACTCATCTTT
CALGELGGGYGYTDKLIF
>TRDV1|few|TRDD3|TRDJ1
TGTGCTCTCATGGAGGTTTCCTACAGATGGGGGATACTCCCCGATAAACTCATCTTT
CALMEVSYRWGILPDKLIF
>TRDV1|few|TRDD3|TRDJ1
TGTGCTCTTGGGAACCACAACACCCTCTTCACACTGGGGGATACGATACCAGGACTCAACACCGATAAACTCATCTTT
CALGNHNTLFTLGDTIPGLNTDKLIF
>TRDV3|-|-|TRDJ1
TGTGCCCCGACTCAGAAACTCATCTTT
CAPTQKLIF
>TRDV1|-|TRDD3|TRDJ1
TGTGCTCTTGGGGAACCCCGTACTGGGGGATGGAAGAAATTTGGGCTCATCTTT
CALGEPRTGGWKKFGLIF
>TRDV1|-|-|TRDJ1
TGTGCTCTTGGGGAAGTTTCAAAGGGATCTCTCCATAAACTCATCTTT
CALGEVSKGSLHKLIF
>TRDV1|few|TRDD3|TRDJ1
TGTGCTCTTGGGGAACATTGGAGTGGGGGATATGTAACCGATAAACTCATCTTT
CALGEHWSGGYVTDKLIF
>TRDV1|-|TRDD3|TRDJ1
TGTGCTATAGTTCCTACTGAGACTGGGGGATACGTCGGCGATAAACTCATCTTT
CAIVPTETGGYVGDKLIF
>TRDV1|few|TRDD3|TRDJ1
TGTGCTCTTGGGGAACTAAGGGCCAACAGTACTGGGGACCACACCGATAAACTCATCTTT
CALGELRANSTGDHTDKLIF
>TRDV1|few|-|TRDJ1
TGTGCTCTTGGGGACACTGCCTTCCCCGAGGCAACCGATAAACTCATCTTT
CALGDTAFPEATDKLIF
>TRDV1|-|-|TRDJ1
TGTGCTCTTGGGGAGACCGGGGGGGTATACACCGATAAACTCATCTTT
CALGETGGVYTDKLIF
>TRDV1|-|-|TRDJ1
TGTGCTCTTGGGGAACTTCAAACCCTAAAATGGTTAACTGGTCTGAACGAAAGACCCACACAACTATACACCGATAAACTCATCTTT
CALGELQTLKWLTGLNERPTQLYTDKLIF